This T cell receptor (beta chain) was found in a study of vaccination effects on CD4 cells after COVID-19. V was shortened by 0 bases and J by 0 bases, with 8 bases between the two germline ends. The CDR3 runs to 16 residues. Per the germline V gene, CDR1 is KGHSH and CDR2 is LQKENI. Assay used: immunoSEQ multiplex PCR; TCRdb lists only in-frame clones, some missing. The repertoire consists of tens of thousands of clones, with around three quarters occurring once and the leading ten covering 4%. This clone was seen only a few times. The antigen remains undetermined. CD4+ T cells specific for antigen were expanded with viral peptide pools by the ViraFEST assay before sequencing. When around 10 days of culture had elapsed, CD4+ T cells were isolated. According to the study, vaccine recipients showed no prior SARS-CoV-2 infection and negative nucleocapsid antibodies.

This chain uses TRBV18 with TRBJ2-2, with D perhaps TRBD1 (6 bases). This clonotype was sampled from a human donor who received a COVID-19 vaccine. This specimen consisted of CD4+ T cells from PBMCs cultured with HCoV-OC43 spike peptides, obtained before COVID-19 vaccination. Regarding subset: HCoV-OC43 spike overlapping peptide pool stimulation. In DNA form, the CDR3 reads TGTGCCAGCTCACCACCCGGGACATCGAACACCGGGGAGCTGTTTTTT. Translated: CASSPPGTSNTGELFF.